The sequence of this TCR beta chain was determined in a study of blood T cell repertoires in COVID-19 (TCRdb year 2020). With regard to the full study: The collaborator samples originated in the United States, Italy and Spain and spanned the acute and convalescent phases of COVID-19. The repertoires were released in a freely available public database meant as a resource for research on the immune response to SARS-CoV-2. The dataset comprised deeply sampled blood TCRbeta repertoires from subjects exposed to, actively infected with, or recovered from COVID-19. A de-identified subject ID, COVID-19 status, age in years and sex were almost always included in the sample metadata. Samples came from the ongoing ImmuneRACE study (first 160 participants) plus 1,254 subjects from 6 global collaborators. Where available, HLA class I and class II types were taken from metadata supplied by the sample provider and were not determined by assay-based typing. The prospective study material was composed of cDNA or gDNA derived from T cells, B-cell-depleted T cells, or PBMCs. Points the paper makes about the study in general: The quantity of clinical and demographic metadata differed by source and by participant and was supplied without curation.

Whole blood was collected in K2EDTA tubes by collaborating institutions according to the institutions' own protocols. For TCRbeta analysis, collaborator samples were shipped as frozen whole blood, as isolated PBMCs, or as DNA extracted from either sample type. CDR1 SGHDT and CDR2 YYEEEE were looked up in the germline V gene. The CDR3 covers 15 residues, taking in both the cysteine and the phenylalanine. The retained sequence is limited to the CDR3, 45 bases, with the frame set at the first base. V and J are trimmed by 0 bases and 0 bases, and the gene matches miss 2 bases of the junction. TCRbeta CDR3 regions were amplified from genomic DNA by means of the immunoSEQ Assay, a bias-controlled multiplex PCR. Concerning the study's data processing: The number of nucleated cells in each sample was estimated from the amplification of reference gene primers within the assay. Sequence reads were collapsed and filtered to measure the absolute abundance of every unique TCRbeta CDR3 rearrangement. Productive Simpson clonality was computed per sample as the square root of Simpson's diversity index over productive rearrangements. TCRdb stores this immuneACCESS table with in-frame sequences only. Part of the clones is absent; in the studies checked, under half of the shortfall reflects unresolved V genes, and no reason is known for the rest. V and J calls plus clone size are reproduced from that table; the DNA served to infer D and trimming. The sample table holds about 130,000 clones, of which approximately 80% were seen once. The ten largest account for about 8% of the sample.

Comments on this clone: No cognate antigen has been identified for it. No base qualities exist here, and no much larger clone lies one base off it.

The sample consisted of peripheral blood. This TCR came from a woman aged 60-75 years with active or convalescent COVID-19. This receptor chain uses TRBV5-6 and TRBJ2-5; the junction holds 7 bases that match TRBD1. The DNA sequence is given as TGTGCCAGCAGCTTGGGGACAGGTTACCAAGAGACCCAGTACTTC. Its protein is CASSLGTGYQETQYF.